Listed here are 18 T cell receptor beta chains from one sample, sequenced in a study of blood T cell repertoires in COVID-19. Some clones are missing from TCRdb's copy, which holds only in-frame ones; the method was immunoSEQ multiplex PCR. Of 200,000 to 250,000 clones in the sample, 80% were seen once. Sequences were obtained from PBMCs or T cells enriched from blood (not recorded which). The receptors were sampled from a man younger than 40 with acute COVID-19.

V usage is TRBV5-1 and J usage is TRBJ1-2; no clear D. Germline lookup yields CDR1 SGHRS and CDR2 YFSETQ. Trimming shortened V by 1 base and J by 2 bases, and 6 bases separated the two germline ends. The CDR3 has 13 residues. The CDR3 DNA reads as TGCGCCAGCAGCTTGCAAATGAACTATGGCTACACCTTC. Its protein product is CASSLQMNYGYTF.

V is TRBV28 and J is TRBJ2-2, with D perhaps matching TRBD2 (6 bases). CDR3 size: 15 residues. Germline CDR1 MDHEN, CDR2 SYDVKM. V was shortened by 8 bases and J by 4 bases, with 17 bases between the two germline ends. The CDR3 sequence is CASLGSGGTTGELFF. The CDR3 DNA sequence: TGTGCCAGCTTGGGAAGCGGCGGGACCACCGGGGAGCTGTTTTTT.

V usage is TRBV27 and J usage is TRBJ1-1; 10 positions match TRBD1. V shed 5 bases and J 8 bases; nucleotides not matched to a gene: 8. The CDR3 has 14 amino acids. Germline V gene sequence: CDR1 MNHEY, CDR2 SMNVEV (reference sequence). In DNA, the CDR3 is TGTGCCAGCAGTCCACGGACAGGGGGGAGAGAAGCTTTCTTT. It translates to CASSPRTGGREAFF.

The chain combines TRBV27 with TRBJ1-2; the D gene is possibly TRBD1 (6 bases). This CDR3 has 16 residues. CDR1 is MNHEY, CDR2 SMNVEV, per germline (reference sequence). The V and J ends lost 4 bases and 2 bases respectively, with 17 bases between them. CDR3 sequence reads: CASSSQTHRANYGYTF. CDR3 DNA sequence: TGTGCCAGCAGTTCGCAGACTCACAGGGCCAACTATGGCTACACCTTC.

J is TRBJ2-5 and V is TRBV10-3, with 8 bases lining up with TRBD1. The CDR3 has 14 residues. Germline V gene lookup returns CDR1 ENHRY and CDR2 SYGVKD. V trimming: 6 bases; J trimming: 7 bases; junction bases outside the gene matches: 10. This CDR3 is CAISPGQGTWTQYF. Here the CDR3 DNA reads TGTGCCATCAGCCCTGGACAGGGAACATGGACCCAGTACTTC.

The chain is built from TRBV18 and TRBJ1-1; TRBD1 matches at 7 bases. This CDR3 is 18 amino acids long. The V gene end was trimmed by 1 base and the J gene end by 4 bases; junction bases not matched to a gene: 15. Looked up from germline, CDR1 is KGHSH and CDR2 is LQKENI. The CDR3 is CASSPLGGGQGVGTEAFF. Here the CDR3 DNA reads TGTGCCAGCTCACCACTCGGGGGCGGTCAGGGGGTCGGCACTGAAGCTTTCTTT. Full variable domain (missing parts from reference TRBV18 and TRBJ1-1): NAGVMQNPRHLVRRRGQEARLRCSPMKGHSHVYWYRQLPEEGLKFMVYLQKENIIDESGMPKERFSAEFPKEGPSILRIQQVVRGDSAAYFCASSPLGGGQGVGTEAFFGQGTRLTVV.

V gene TRBV5-1 combines with J gene TRBJ1-6; TRBD1 matches at 11 bases. Germline lookup yields CDR1 SGHRS and CDR2 YFSETQ. CDR3 length: 16 amino acids. V dropped 3 bases and J dropped 8; count of bases not matched to a gene: 7. CDR3 sequence: CASSSGGTGGYSPLHF. The CDR3 region has the DNA TGCGCCAGCAGCTCCGGCGGGACAGGGGGATATTCACCCCTCCACTTT.

The chain is built from TRBV6-8 and TRBJ2-3; no clear D. Trimming took off 0 bases at V and 8 bases at J, with 15 bases between the two ends. Germline V CDR1 and CDR2: MNHGY, SAAAGT. The CDR3 is 15 amino acids. The CDR3 sequence is CASSYSKSLGGTQYF. CDR3 bases: TGTGCCAGCAGTTACTCGAAAAGCTTAGGCGGTACGCAGTATTTT.

The V gene is TRBV13, the J gene TRBJ1-2; D ambiguous. Per the germline V gene, CDR1 is PRHDT and CDR2 is FYEKMQ (reference sequence). This CDR3 has 13 residues. V was clipped by 0 bases and J by 8 bases, with 10 bases between them. CDR3: CASSLGRKIGYTF. DNA of the CDR3: TGTGCCAGCAGCTTAGGCAGGAAGATCGGCTACACCTTC.

J is TRBJ1-2 and V is TRBV19, with 9 bases matching TRBD1. The CDR3 consists of 16 residues. V shed 3 bases and J 4 bases; nucleotides not matched to a gene: 9. CDR1 is LNHDA and CDR2 is SQIVND in the germline V gene (reference sequence). This CDR3 is CASSIGGQGSSYGYTF. The CDR3 bases are TGTGCCAGTAGTATTGGGGGACAGGGTTCGAGCTATGGCTACACCTTC.

V gene TRBV28 combines with J gene TRBJ1-3; 9 nucleotides agree with TRBD1. After removal of 6 bases from V and 0 bases from J, the junction contained 6 bases not matched to a gene. This CDR3 contains 16 residues. CDR1 is MDHEN and CDR2 is SYDVKM in the germline V gene. This chain's CDR3 is CASRDRGSHSGNTIYF. DNA of the CDR3: TGTGCCAGCAGGGACAGGGGATCCCACTCTGGAAACACCATATATTTT.

The chain uses TRBV5-4 and TRBJ1-6; D remains unclear. The germline V and J ends were trimmed by 1 base and 0 bases, with 8 bases remaining between them. This CDR3 is built from 16 residues. The germline gives CDR1 SGHNT, CDR2 YYREEE (reference sequence). This CDR3 reads CASSLFGSSYNSPLHF. DNA for the CDR3: TGTGCCAGCAGCTTGTTTGGGAGCTCCTATAATTCACCCCTCCACTTT.

The CDR3 spells CASSSQGLHGYTF. CDR3 bases: TGTGCCAGCAGCTCTCAGGGGTTACATGGCTACACCTTC. The rearrangement joins TRBV5-4 to TRBJ1-2; D perhaps matches TRBD1 (6 bases). The CDR3 sequence is 13 residues long. Germline V gene lookup returns CDR1 SGHNT and CDR2 YYREEE (reference sequence). The germline V and J ends were trimmed by 3 bases and 6 bases, with 12 bases remaining between them.

The chain has TRBV4-1 and TRBJ1-3; no clear D. CDR3 length: 15 amino acids. Germline assignment: CDR1 MGHRA and CDR2 YSYEKL. Deletions cut 0 bases from V and 2 bases from J, with 8 bases between. In nucleotides, the CDR3 is TGCGCCAGCAGCCAAGAAACAGTTACTGGAAACACCATATATTTT. Translating it yields CASSQETVTGNTIYF.

This sequence joins TRBV9 and TRBJ2-7; D call uncertain. The CDR3 extends over 13 amino acids. V was clipped by 7 bases and J by 2 bases, with 13 bases between them. The germline gives CDR1 SGDLS, CDR2 YYNGEE. The CDR3 spells CASGELPTYEQYF. The CDR3 DNA reads as TGTGCCAGCGGAGAGCTCCCTACCTACGAGCAGTACTTC.

This chain links TRBV6-5 with TRBJ1-4; possible D gene TRBD1, 5 bases. Trimming left V 6 bases short and J 5 bases short, with 16 bases between. Germline V lookup: CDR1 MNHEY, CDR2 SVGAGI. This CDR3 spans 15 amino acids. CDR3 amino acids: CASRVSGGPNEKLFF. DNA for the CDR3: TGTGCCAGCAGAGTCTCCGGGGGTCCCAATGAAAAACTGTTTTTT.

The chain employs TRBV28 and TRBJ2-7; no clear D gene. Germline V gives CDR1 MDHEN, CDR2 SYDVKM. Trimming removed 5 bases at V and 1 base at J, with 15 bases between. The length of the CDR3 is 15 residues. The CDR3 protein is CASSPTLAGSYEQYF. CDR3 DNA: TGTGCCAGCAGTCCCACCTTGGCAGGTTCCTACGAGCAGTACTTC.

In its sample, this clone was seen a few times. V is TRBV11-2 and J is TRBJ2-5; maybe TRBD2 (6 bases). V lost 5 bases to trimming and J lost 2 bases, with 12 bases between them. CDR1 SGHAT and CDR2 FQNNGV come from the germline V gene. The CDR3 loop spans 14 amino acids. CDR3 nucleotides: TGTGCCAGCAGCCGTACCGGGGGACAAGAGACCCAGTACTTC. It is translated as CASSRTGGQETQYF.